This is a list of T cell receptor beta chains from one sample in a study of blood T cells in healthy people across ages. One entry per CDR3 protein, called by TCRdb with MiXCR from the 5' RACE reads. The data show around 820,000 distinct CDR3 sequences, 20% to 30% seen once. These data are also associated with another study on T cells of mothers and their children.

The sample comprised blood. Receptors originate from a boy aged 5-17 years in good health. The CDR3 runs from the conserved cysteine through the conserved F or W. Each record gives: clone size, J gene, V gene, D gene, CDR3 protein, CDR3 DNA. A D gene is named only where the DNA matches it firmly. For some rows the clone size is stated as once, few or many, or as a class when expanded; others skip it.

.,TRBJ2-7,TRBV27,.,CASSLKQSYEQYF,TGTGCCAGCAGTTTAAAACAGTCCTACGAGCAGTACTTC
.,TRBJ2-1,TRBV20-1,.,CSATWDSNEQFF,TGCAGTGCTACGTGGGACTCCAATGAGCAGTTCTTC
.,TRBJ2-1,TRBV5-1,TRBD2,CASSTSGAYNEQFF,TGCGCCAGCTCTACTAGCGGGGCCTACAATGAGCAGTTCTTC
.,TRBJ2-1,TRBV12-3/TRBV12-4,TRBD1,CASSSAQQGANEQFF,TGTGCCAGCAGTTCCGCGCAACAGGGGGCGAATGAGCAGTTCTTC
few,TRBJ2-4,TRBV7-8,.,CASSPLDWGLAKNIQYF,TGTGCCAGCAGCCCCTTGGACTGGGGGCTAGCCAAAAACATTCAGTACTTC
few,TRBJ1-2,TRBV4-3,.,CASSPDGRYYGYTF,TGCGCCAGCAGCCCGGACGGAAGATACTATGGCTACACCTTC
.,TRBJ1-1,TRBV6-2/TRBV6-3,.,CTSVGLKNTEAFF,TGTACCAGCGTCGGACTCAAGAACACTGAAGCTTTCTTT
.,TRBJ2-7,TRBV4-3,TRBD2,CASSTYSGGALTEQYF,TGCGCCAGCAGCACTTACTCCGGGGGGGCCTTGACCGAGCAGTACTTC
few,TRBJ2-1,TRBV24-1,TRBD2,CATGAWIAGAHEQFF,TGTGCCACCGGAGCATGGATAGCGGGGGCCCATGAGCAGTTCTTC
few,TRBJ2-1,TRBV6-6,.,CASSYSVVRDEQFF,TGTGCCAGCAGTTACTCGGTGGTACGGGATGAGCAGTTCTTC
many,TRBJ1-4,TRBV9,TRBD1,CASSNSGGEKLFF,TGTGCCAGCAGTAACTCAGGGGGTGAAAAACTGTTTTTT
.,TRBJ2-3,TRBV20-1,TRBD2,CSAQPTSGVYTDTQYF,TGCAGTGCCCAACCCACTAGCGGGGTATACACAGATACGCAGTATTTT
few,TRBJ2-3,TRBV7-3,.,CASSLVGHGDTQYF,TGTGCCAGCAGCTTAGTTGGGCATGGGGATACGCAGTATTTT
.,TRBJ2-7,TRBV7-6,TRBD1,CASSWDRSSYEQYF,TGTGCCAGCAGCTGGGACAGAAGCTCCTACGAGCAGTACTTC
few,TRBJ1-2,TRBV7-2,.,CASSLWVYGYTF,TGTGCCAGCAGCCTGTGGGTTTATGGCTACACCTTC
.,TRBJ2-5,TRBV7-2,.,CASSPGARETQYF,TGTGCCAGCAGCCCTGGGGCTAGGGAGACCCAGTACTTC
.,TRBJ2-6,TRBV7-2,.,CASSYKSGANVLTF,TGTGCCAGCAGCTATAAGTCTGGGGCCAACGTCCTGACTTTC
.,TRBJ2-2,TRBV6-6,.,CASHRLVAGELFF,TGTGCCAGCCACAGGTTGGTCGCCGGGGAGCTGTTTTTT
.,TRBJ2-1,TRBV7-6,TRBD2,CASSPARALSVAGAYNEQFF,TGTGCCAGCAGTCCCGCACGGGCGCTCTCGGTAGCGGGGGCCTACAATGAGCAGTTCTTC
.,TRBJ2-1,TRBV4-3,.,CASSHNLAGLYNEQFF,TGCGCCAGCAGCCATAACCTTGCGGGTTTGTACAATGAGCAGTTCTTC
.,TRBJ2-4,TRBV20-1,TRBD2,CSASPSGRAVNIQYF,TGCAGTGCTAGTCCTAGCGGGAGGGCGGTAAACATTCAGTACTTC
many,TRBJ2-5,TRBV20-1,TRBD2,CSASGRASETQYF,TGCAGTGCTAGCGGGAGGGCCTCAGAGACCCAGTACTTC
few,TRBJ2-6,TRBV12-3/TRBV12-4,.,CASSWGAAGANVLTF,TGTGCCAGCAGCTGGGGGGCGGCTGGGGCCAACGTCCTGACTTTC
few,TRBJ2-3,TRBV9,TRBD2,CASSVGLAGVLSDTQYF,TGTGCCAGCAGCGTAGGACTAGCGGGAGTTCTATCAGATACGCAGTATTTT
few,TRBJ2-2,TRBV2,.,CASSDGLVYAGELFF,TGTGCCAGCAGTGATGGGCTAGTTTACGCCGGGGAGCTGTTTTTT
few,TRBJ2-7,TRBV25-1,TRBD1,CASSGLVPGQASYEQYF,TGTGCCAGCAGTGGACTAGTACCGGGACAGGCGTCCTACGAGCAGTACTTC
once,TRBJ1-2,TRBV20-1,.,CSALESRDIYGYTF,TGCAGTGCTCTTGAGTCCCGGGACATCTATGGCTACACCTTC
few,TRBJ2-3,TRBV5-1,.,CASSLDQGDTQYF,TGCGCCAGCAGCTTGGATCAAGGAGATACGCAGTATTTT
.,TRBJ2-7,TRBV7-2,.,CASRLTGTSYEQYF,TGTGCCAGCAGGCTGACAGGCACCTCCTACGAGCAGTACTTC
.,TRBJ2-5,TRBV4-3,.,CASSQEWARETQYF,TGCGCCAGCAGCCAAGAGTGGGCCCGAGAGACCCAGTACTTC
few,TRBJ2-2,TRBV28,TRBD1,CASSLDRVRTGELFF,TGTGCCAGCAGTTTGGACAGGGTTCGCACCGGGGAGCTGTTTTTT
.,TRBJ2-7,TRBV4-3,.,CASSPSSGPLYEQYF,TGCGCCAGCAGCCCAAGCTCAGGGCCGCTGTACGAGCAGTACTTC
.,TRBJ2-5,TRBV12-3/TRBV12-4,TRBD2,CASTLRTSGEGETQYF,TGTGCCAGCACTCTACGGACTAGCGGGGAGGGAGAGACCCAGTACTTC
.,TRBJ1-1,TRBV29-1,TRBD1,CSAGIRQGSIAFF,TGCAGCGCCGGAATCAGACAGGGCTCGATAGCTTTCTTT
few,TRBJ2-7,TRBV29-1,TRBD1,CSVEDSGQGYEQYF,TGCAGCGTTGAAGATTCGGGACAGGGCTACGAGCAGTACTTC
few,TRBJ1-1,TRBV12-3/TRBV12-4,.,CASSGQSGNTEAFF,TGTGCCAGCAGTGGACAGTCTGGGAACACTGAAGCTTTCTTT
few,TRBJ2-3,TRBV18,.,CASSPSQGLTDTQYF,TGTGCCAGCTCACCGAGCCAGGGTCTCACAGATACGCAGTATTTT
.,TRBJ2-5,TRBV9,.,CDSSVGLGPVGKTQYF,TGTGACAGCAGCGTAGGCCTGGGGCCCGTAGGAAAGACCCAGTACTTC
.,TRBJ1-5,TRBV15,.,CATSNRAHRAGNQPQHF,TGTGCCACCAGCAACAGAGCCCACAGGGCTGGCAATCAGCCCCAGCATTTT
.,TRBJ2-7,TRBV11-2,TRBD1,CASRRTPGQGKSYEQYF,TGTGCCAGCAGACGTACCCCGGGACAGGGTAAATCCTACGAGCAGTACTTC
once,TRBJ2-5,TRBV20-1,TRBD2,CSARVGGAREQETQYF,TGCAGTGCTAGAGTCGGGGGGGCTCGAGAACAAGAGACCCAGTACTTC
.,TRBJ2-7,TRBV25-1,TRBD1,CASSEERGQGVIEVTYEQYF,TGTGCCAGCAGTGAAGAGAGGGGACAGGGAGTGATAGAGGTTACCTACGAGCAGTACTTC
few,TRBJ2-1,TRBV27,.,CASSLSPNIEQFF,TGTGCCAGCAGTTTATCCCCGAATATTGAGCAGTTCTTC
.,TRBJ2-5,TRBV12-3/TRBV12-4,TRBD1,CASNQDRGGETQYF,TGTGCCAGCAACCAGGACAGGGGAGGAGAGACCCAGTACTTC
few,TRBJ2-5,TRBV6-5,TRBD2,CASSRGREVGTQYF,TGTGCCAGCAGTCGGGGGCGGGAGGTGGGGACGCAGTACTTC